The entry below gives a single T cell receptor beta chain sequence along with its context. The data derive from a study of blood T cell repertoires in COVID-19. Study details: The United States, Italy and Spain provided the acute and convalescent COVID-19 samples. T cells, B-cell-depleted T cells, or PBMCs supplied cDNA or gDNA.

Per the original methods: Scientists estimated how many nucleated cells there were by amplifying reference gene primers. Method: immunoSEQ multiplex PCR; TCRdb's copy keeps in-frame clones and lacks some. V, J and clone size reflect that table, while D and trimming were determined from the DNA. The sample holds tens of thousands of clones; 88% are singletons and the top ten take approximately 4%. In germline, CDR1 is SGHRS, CDR2 YFSETQ. The CDR3 spans 12 residues. V lost 4 bases to trimming and J lost 4 bases, with 9 bases between them. The chain links TRBV5-1 to TRBJ2-7; weak D call: TRBD2 (6 bases). This TCR was sampled from a human donor in a cohort sampled during active COVID-19. The material sequenced was peripheral blood. The chain's CDR3 is CASSGTGYEQYF. CDR3 in DNA: TGCGCCAGCAGCGGGACTGGATACGAGCAGTACTTC.